These 6 T cell receptor beta chains were sequenced from one sample in a study of T cells in Graves' hyperthyroidism and ophthalmopathy. RNA transcripts yielded amplified TCR beta CDR3 regions. First-round RT-PCR targeting the TCR CDR3 was performed with the HTBI primer set. TCRdb reprocessed the multiplex PCR reads with MiXCR, giving one entry per CDR3 protein. The sample has a few hundred thousand distinct CDR3 sequences, about a sixth seen once. Sequences were obtained from blood. The receptor set was obtained from a woman younger than 45 with Graves' hyperthyroidism.

This clonotype was picked up a small number of times. This chain connects TRBV12-3 or TRBV12-4 to TRBJ1-6; possibly TRBD1 for D (5 bases). V lost 2 bases and J 14 bases, leaving 7 bases between the germline ends. The CDR3 is made up of 11 amino acids. CDR3 nucleotide sequence: TGTGCCAGCAGTTTAAGGGGTTCCCTCCACTTT. This sequence encodes CASSLRGSLHF.

The V call is TRBV5-5, the J call TRBJ2-5, with a possible D match to TRBD1 (5 bases). The V and J ends lost 0 bases and 11 bases respectively, with 11 bases between them. This CDR3 has 12 residues. Germline V gives CDR1 SGHKS, CDR2 YYEKEE (reference sequence). For the CDR3, the DNA is TGTGCCAGCAGCTTGGGACAGAGAGAGCAGTACTTC. As protein: CASSLGQREQYF.

The CDR3 protein is CATGSSTGELFF. The CDR3 DNA reads TGTGCCACCGGCTCGAGCACCGGGGAGCTGTTTTTT. The chain links TRBV24-1 to TRBJ2-2, with no clear D. Germline V gives CDR1 KGHDR, CDR2 SFDVKD. The CDR3 covers 12 residues. The germline V and J ends were trimmed by 9 bases and 4 bases, with 8 bases remaining between them.

The chain carries TRBV28 and TRBJ2-2; 9 nucleotides match TRBD1. The trim removed 7 bases at V and 5 bases at J, leaving 2 bases unmatched. In germline, CDR1 is MDHEN, CDR2 SYDVKM. The CDR3 spans 13 residues. The CDR3 loop reads CASIDRGTGELFF. The CDR3 coding sequence is TGTGCCAGCATCGACAGGGGGACCGGGGAGCTGTTTTTT.

The chain has TRBV5-1 and TRBJ2-2; D is possibly TRBD1 or TRBD2 (5 bases each). V gave up 1 base and J gave up 4 bases, with 14 bases separating them. Germline assignment: CDR1 SGHRS and CDR2 YFSETQ. CDR3 length equals 16 residues. As DNA, the CDR3 is TGCGCCAGCAGCTTGCGATCCGGGGCGGCCACCGGGGAGCTGTTTTTT. Its protein is CASSLRSGAATGELFF.

This clonotype has more than one count but fewer than ten. The genes are TRBV18 and TRBJ2-3; D is perhaps TRBD2 (6 bases). Germline CDR1 is KGHSH and CDR2 is LQKENI. V shed 0 bases and J shed 5 bases, with 12 bases lying between them. The CDR3 spans 15 residues. CDR3 coding DNA: TGTGCCAGCTCACCACCGTCTAGCGTGGGAGATACGCAGTATTTT. It codes for CASSPPSSVGDTQYF. Based on the CDR3 plus reference TRBV18 and TRBJ2-3, the full variable domain is NAGVMQNPRHLVRRRGQEARLRCSPMKGHSHVYWYRQLPEEGLKFMVYLQKENIIDESGMPKERFSAEFPKEGPSILRIQQVVRGDSAAYFCASSPPSSVGDTQYFGPGTRLTVL.